This TCR beta chain stems from a study of cytomegalovirus exposure and HLA in healthy donors. Study-wide points: In vitro, three CMV-associated chains proved specific for CMV antigens. The study listed some 160 cytomegalovirus-associated TCR beta chains.

Germline V gene sequence: CDR1 SNHLY, CDR2 FYNNEI. V lost 7 bases and J lost 10, with 11 bases in between. The CDR3 has 11 amino acids. The method was immunoSEQ multiplex PCR; TCRdb's version includes in-frame clones alone and lacks a portion of them. Among some 210,000 clones listed, more than 75% were seen once. As regards this clone: Its antigen remains unidentified.

Sequencing used PBMCs. This chain uses TRBV2 with TRBJ2-1; TRBD2 is a possible D gene (5 bases). The sequence came from a woman aged 18-29 years in good health and CMV-seropositive. The CDR3 DNA reads as TGTGCCAGCATGTACGGGGTGGAGCAGTTCTTC. It translates to CASMYGVEQFF. The entire variable domain, with the rest obtained from reference TRBV2 and TRBJ2-1, is as follows: EPEVTQTPSHQVTQMGQEVILRCVPISNHLYFYWYRQILGQKVEFLVSFYNNEISEKSEIFDDQFSVERPDGSNFTLKIRSTKLEDSAMYFCASMYGVEQFFGPGTRLTVL.